Presented here are 30 T cell receptor beta chains from one specimen sequenced in a study of cytomegalovirus exposure and HLA in healthy donors. 13 Jbeta primers and 60 Vbeta primers were used for the PCR. This table comes from immunoSEQ multiplex PCR, and its TCRdb copy is limited to in-frame clones, with some not included. In the table there are approximately 160,000 clones, 80% to 85% of which are singletons. Sequencing input: PBMCs. The receptors shown here come from a boy between 2 and 15 years old in good health and CMV-seronegative.

This chain uses TRBV5-1 with TRBJ1-3; D uncertain. The CDR3 sequence is 16 residues long. Trimming took 2 bases from V and 0 from J, leaving 12 bases between them. Per germline, CDR1 SGHRS and CDR2 YFSETQ. CDR3 residues: CASSFGASDSGNTIYF. DNA of the CDR3: TGCGCCAGCAGCTTTGGAGCATCGGACTCTGGAAACACCATATATTTT.

The rearrangement links TRBV10-3 to TRBJ2-6; possible D gene TRBD1, 6 bases. The CDR3 length is 16 residues. Per germline, CDR1 ENHRY and CDR2 SYGVKD. Trimming shortened V by 0 bases and J by 4 bases, and 10 bases separated the two germline ends. For the CDR3, the DNA is TGTGCCATCAGTGAGTCAACAGGGAAAGGGGCCAACGTCCTGACTTTC. It is translated as CAISESTGKGANVLTF.

This chain joins TRBV11-2 and TRBJ1-1; 7 nucleotides line up with TRBD1. V dropped 5 bases and J dropped 3; count of bases not matched to a gene: 3. This CDR3 spans 13 amino acids. CDR1 and CDR2 from the germline V gene are SGHAT and FQNNGV. CDR3 nucleotide sequence: TGTGCCAGCAGCGACGACAGGGACACTGAAGCTTTCTTT. It codes for CASSDDRDTEAFF.

CDR3 residues: CATSERGTIGGDYGYTF. The CDR3 region has the DNA TGTGCCACCAGCGAGAGGGGCACAATTGGGGGGGATTATGGCTACACCTTC. The chain is built from TRBV15 and TRBJ1-2; the D gene is possibly TRBD1 (5 bases). This CDR3 region has 17 residues. The germline V and J ends were trimmed by 5 bases and 5 bases, with 24 bases remaining between them. Germline assignment: CDR1 LNHNV and CDR2 YYDKDF (reference sequence).

The chain carries TRBV29-1 and TRBJ1-1; 8 positions match TRBD1. The ends lost 0 bases at V and 5 bases at J; junction bases unmatched: 2. Germline CDR1 and CDR2: SQVTM and ANQGSEA. The CDR3 extends over 13 amino acids. CDR3 protein: CSVEDRTGTEAFF. The CDR3 region has the DNA TGCAGCGTTGAAGATCGGACAGGGACTGAAGCTTTCTTT.

The V gene is TRBV29-1, the J gene TRBJ2-3; 13 positions match TRBD2. CDR1 SQVTM and CDR2 ANQGSEA come from the germline V gene. CDR3 length equals 17 residues. With V trimmed by 5 bases and J by 5 bases, 13 bases remained unmatched. The DNA of the CDR3 is TGCAGCGTTAGGGGTTCTACTAGCGGGAGGGCCATAGATACGCAGTATTTT. This translates into CSVRGSTSGRAIDTQYF.

The chain uses TRBV7-9 and TRBJ1-2; 12 positions agree with TRBD1. The germline CDR1 and CDR2 sequences are SEHNR and FQNEAQ (reference sequence). V lost 0 bases to trimming and J lost 2 bases; unmatched junction nucleotides: 4. The CDR3 is 17 residues long. The CDR3 spells CASSLAGTGGANYGYTF. The CDR3 bases are TGTGCCAGCAGCTTAGCCGGGACAGGGGGCGCCAACTATGGCTACACCTTC.

The V call is TRBV19, the J call TRBJ1-2; a possible D gene is TRBD1 (6 bases). Germline V gene sequence: CDR1 LNHDA, CDR2 SQIVND (reference sequence). Between the trimmed V and J ends, which lost 4 bases and 5 bases, there was a span of 14 bases. The CDR3 length is 14 residues. CDR3 nucleotide sequence: TGTGCCAGTAGTACCCGGGACATACCTTATGGCTACACCTTC. This encodes CASSTRDIPYGYTF.

The V and J genes are TRBV28 and TRBJ1-1; possibly TRBD1 for D (5 bases). Between the trimmed V and J ends, which lost 6 bases and 4 bases, there was a span of 15 bases. The CDR3 is 14 residues long. Germline lookup yields CDR1 MDHEN and CDR2 SYDVKM. The CDR3 here is CASRRGGAGTEAFF. In nucleotides, the CDR3 is TGTGCCAGCAGGCGGGGGGGAGCGGGCACTGAAGCTTTCTTT.

Written as DNA, the CDR3 is TGCGCCAGCAGCCCCTATTGGGGGGGCCTGGGGACCGGGGAGCTGTTTTTT. Protein: CASSPYWGGLGTGELFF. The chain links TRBV5-1 to TRBJ2-2; TRBD2 is a possible D gene (7 bases). The CDR3 loop spans 17 amino acids. Deletions cut 4 bases from V and 5 bases from J, with 21 bases between. Germline CDR1 is SGHRS and CDR2 is YFSETQ.

The chain carries TRBV5-1 and TRBJ2-5, with unresolved D. Germline-derived CDR1 and CDR2 are SGHRS and YFSETQ. V was pared by 4 bases and J by 5 bases, with 9 bases between. The CDR3 totals 12 residues. The CDR3 nucleotides are TGCGCCAGCAGCCCGTCCCCGGAGACCCAGTACTTC. It encodes CASSPSPETQYF.

This clone was detected a few times. The J gene is TRBJ2-7, the V gene TRBV6-5; perhaps TRBD1 as D (5 bases). The CDR3 is 12 amino acids. The germline V gene has CDR1 MNHEY and CDR2 SVGAGI. Between the trimmed V and J ends, which lost 5 bases and 6 bases, there was a span of 11 bases. CDR3 region: CASSPDKREQYF. DNA of the CDR3: TGTGCCAGCAGTCCGGACAAGCGCGAGCAGTACTTC.

The V and J genes are TRBV9 and TRBJ1-2; D is undetermined. This CDR3 comprises 13 residues. Germline assignment: CDR1 SGDLS and CDR2 YYNGEE. The germline V and J ends were trimmed by 0 bases and 8 bases, with 11 bases remaining between them. The CDR3 sequence is CASSVGLGGGYTF. The CDR3 nucleotides read TGTGCCAGCAGCGTAGGGTTAGGAGGGGGCTACACCTTC.

The chain employs TRBV19 and TRBJ1-5; a weak D match, TRBD1 (5 bases). V was pared by 3 bases and J by 0 bases, with 12 bases between. This CDR3 contains 16 residues. Germline assignment: CDR1 LNHDA and CDR2 SQIVND (reference sequence). The CDR3 loop reads CASSIIRGRSNQPQHF. The CDR3 nucleotides read TGTGCCAGTAGTATCATAAGGGGCCGTAGCAATCAGCCCCAGCATTTT.

This chain uses TRBV7-6 with TRBJ1-6; D is undetermined. With 2 bases removed from V and 5 bases from J, the gap between germline ends came to 7 bases. The CDR3 is made up of 14 amino acids. CDR1 and CDR2 from the germline V gene are SGHVS and FNYEAQ. The CDR3 reads CASSLWRNNSPLHF. The CDR3 DNA reads as TGTGCCAGCAGCTTATGGAGAAATAATTCACCCCTCCACTTT.

J is TRBJ2-6 and V is TRBV11-3; TRBD2 might be the D (6 bases). From germline, CDR1 is SGHNT and CDR2 YENEEA. Trimming stripped 5 bases from V and 2 bases from J, with 19 bases between. The CDR3 spans 18 residues. CDR3 sequence: CASSPGRREHPGANVLTF. The CDR3 DNA sequence: TGTGCCAGCAGCCCAGGCCGGCGGGAACATCCTGGGGCCAACGTCCTGACTTTC.

The chain has TRBV7-3 and TRBJ2-2; 8 bases fit TRBD1. CDR1 and CDR2 from the germline V gene are SGHTA and FQGTGA. The CDR3 extends over 15 amino acids. The J segment lost 2 bases and the V segment lost 8 bases, leaving 7 bases of the junction unmatched. The CDR3: CASPKQGGNTGELFF. CDR3 DNA: TGTGCCAGCCCCAAACAGGGGGGAAACACCGGGGAGCTGTTTTTT.

V is TRBV15 and J is TRBJ2-1; no reliable D call. The V gene's germline CDR1 is LNHNV and CDR2 YYDKDF (reference sequence). V shed 5 bases and J shed 6 bases, with 14 bases lying between them. The CDR3 is made up of 14 amino acids. The CDR3 nucleotides read TGTGCCACCAGCCCCCGACTCGTCCTCAATGAGCAGTTCTTC. Protein product: CATSPRLVLNEQFF.

The rearrangement links TRBV7-9 to TRBJ2-1; D gene unclear. Per the germline V gene, CDR1 is SEHNR and CDR2 is FQNEAQ (reference sequence). V was cut by 5 bases and J by 3 bases, with 8 bases left in between. The CDR3 runs 13 residues. The CDR3 coding sequence is TGTGCCAGCAGCCCCGGGTTCTACAATGAGCAGTTCTTC. This encodes CASSPGFYNEQFF.

This chain joins TRBV9 and TRBJ2-1; 7 bases are shared with TRBD2. Per the germline V gene, CDR1 is SGDLS and CDR2 is YYNGEE. With V trimmed by 4 bases and J by 6 bases, 13 bases remained unmatched. The CDR3 contains 16 residues. CDR3: CASSPAVQRGPNEQFF. CDR3 coding DNA: TGTGCCAGCAGCCCAGCGGTACAGCGGGGTCCCAATGAGCAGTTCTTC.

The chain has TRBV5-4 and TRBJ1-1, with D perhaps TRBD1 (6 bases). CDR3 length: 14 residues. V was pared by 4 bases and J by 1 base, with 11 bases between. Looked up from germline, CDR1 is SGHNT and CDR2 is YYREEE (reference sequence). The CDR3 DNA reads TGTGCCAGCAGCCCGGACAGAGGGAACACTGAAGCTTTCTTT. Encoded protein: CASSPDRGNTEAFF.

The chain joins TRBV19 to TRBJ2-7; D may be TRBD1 (6 bases). Trimming stripped 5 bases from V and 3 bases from J, with 14 bases between. The CDR3 spans 14 residues. Germline CDR1 LNHDA, CDR2 SQIVND (reference sequence). The CDR3 here is CASSPLGGRYEQYF. The CDR3 nucleotides read TGTGCCAGTAGTCCTCTAGGGGGACGCTACGAGCAGTACTTC.

A single count supports this clone. The rearrangement uses TRBV5-1 and TRBJ2-5; tentative D call: TRBD1 (5 bases). The end of the DNA fits TRBJ2-7 better, so the J call may be wrong. CDR3 length: 15 residues. The germline gives CDR1 SGHRS, CDR2 YFSETQ. The DNA of the CDR3 is TGCGCCAGCAGCTTTGGGGCAGGGCCCTCCTACGAGCAGTACTTC. Its protein product is CASSFGAGPSYEQYF.

The chain carries TRBV19 and TRBJ2-6; D not resolved. Germline V gene lookup returns CDR1 LNHDA and CDR2 SQIVND (reference sequence). The CDR3 contains 15 residues. The CDR3 bases are TGTGCTGTATTAGTTCTAGATTCTGGGGCCAACGTCCTGACTTTC. Amino acids: CAVLVLDSGANVLTF.

V and J are TRBV2 and TRBJ1-5; a weak D match, TRBD1 (5 bases). Germline V gene lookup returns CDR1 SNHLY and CDR2 FYNNEI. V was trimmed by 7 bases and J by 3 bases, leaving 10 bases between them. The CDR3 loop spans 13 amino acids. The CDR3: CASIKTDNQPQHF. The CDR3 coding sequence is TGTGCCAGCATTAAGACAGACAATCAGCCCCAGCATTTT.

This rearrangement joins TRBV7-8 to TRBJ2-3; D uncertain. Trimming took off 5 bases at V and 0 bases at J, with 6 bases between the two ends. Per the germline V gene, CDR1 is SGHVS and CDR2 is FQNEAQ. The CDR3 is 13 amino acids. The CDR3 DNA follows: TGTGCCAGCAGCCCCCTTAGCACAGATACGCAGTATTTT. Protein product: CASSPLSTDTQYF.

This chain joins TRBV15 and TRBJ2-1; TRBD2 agrees at 9 bases. V dropped 7 bases and J dropped 6; count of bases not matched to a gene: 13. Per the germline V gene, CDR1 is LNHNV and CDR2 is YYDKDF (reference sequence). The CDR3 contains 16 residues. The CDR3 nucleotides read TGTGCCACCAACCTGATGGGAGCGGGAGGACTCAATGAGCAGTTCTTC. Encoded protein: CATNLMGAGGLNEQFF.

V is TRBV5-1 and J is TRBJ2-1, with 11 bases fitting TRBD2. Germline lookup yields CDR1 SGHRS and CDR2 YFSETQ. V was clipped by 4 bases and J by 0 bases; unmatched bases: 6. There are 17 residues in the CDR3. In DNA, the CDR3 is TGCGCCAGCAGCAGCCAGACTAGCGGGGACTCCTACAATGAGCAGTTCTTC. Its translation is CASSSQTSGDSYNEQFF.

A single count supports this clone. The chain combines TRBV5-1 with TRBJ1-1, with D maybe TRBD1 (5 bases). Trimming cost V 3 bases and J 3 bases, with 21 bases left between them. The length of the CDR3 is 17 residues. Looked up from germline, CDR1 is SGHRS and CDR2 is YFSETQ. Here the CDR3 DNA reads TGCGCCAGCAGCTCAGGCGTCCCAGGGTACTACGACACTGAAGCTTTCTTT. This sequence encodes CASSSGVPGYYDTEAFF.

Only one count was recorded for this clone. The chain uses TRBV19 and TRBJ1-4; D gene uncertain. The germline V gene has CDR1 LNHDA and CDR2 SQIVND (reference sequence). This CDR3 has 15 amino acids. Trimming took 3 bases from V and 5 from J, leaving 13 bases between them. The CDR3 sequence: CASSMSSGSNEKLFF. The CDR3 region has the DNA TGTGCCAGTAGTATGAGTTCGGGTAGCAATGAAAAACTGTTTTTT.